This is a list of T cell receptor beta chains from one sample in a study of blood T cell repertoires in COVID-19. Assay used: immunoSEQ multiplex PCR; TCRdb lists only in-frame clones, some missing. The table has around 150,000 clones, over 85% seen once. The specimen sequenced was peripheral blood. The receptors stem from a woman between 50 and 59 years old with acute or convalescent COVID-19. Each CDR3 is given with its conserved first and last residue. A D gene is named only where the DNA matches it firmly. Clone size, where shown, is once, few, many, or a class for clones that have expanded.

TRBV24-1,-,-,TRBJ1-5,TGTGCCACCAGTGAATCTACAGGGAATCTTAGATATCAGCCCCAGCATTTT,CATSESTGNLRYQPQHF
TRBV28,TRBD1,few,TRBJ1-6,TGTGCCAGCAAGGGGGGCGGGACAGGGGGATCACCCCTCCACTTT,CASKGGGTGGSPLHF
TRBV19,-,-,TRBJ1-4,TGTGCCAGTAGGAGGCTAGCCAGTCCCCATCTAACGACTAATGAAAAACTGTTTTTT,CASRRLASPHLTTNEKLFF
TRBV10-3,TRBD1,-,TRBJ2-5,TGTGCCATCAGTGAGTCGAACAGGGGCATCAGAGAGACCCAGTACTTC,CAISESNRGIRETQYF
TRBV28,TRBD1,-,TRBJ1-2,TGTGCCAGCAGACCGGGACAGGGGTATGGCTACACCTTC,CASRPGQGYGYTF
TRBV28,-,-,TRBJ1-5,TGTGCCAGCAGTTTAAGGAGAGAGACAGACCGCAATCAGCCCCAGCATTTT,CASSLRRETDRNQPQHF
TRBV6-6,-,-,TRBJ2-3,TGTGCCAGCAGTCCCGAGACTAGTTATATCCTCACAGATACGCAGTATTTT,CASSPETSYILTDTQYF
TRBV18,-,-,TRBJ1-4,TGTGCCAGCTCTCCGAGACAGATAACAACTAATGAAAAACTGTTTTTT,CASSPRQITTNEKLFF
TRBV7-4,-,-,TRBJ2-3,TGTGCCAGCAGCCTGCTGACTAGTCACGGGGATACGCAGTATTTT,CASSLLTSHGDTQYF
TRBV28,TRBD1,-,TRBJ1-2,TGTGCCAGCAGTGACAGGGGCTATGGCTACACCTTC,CASSDRGYGYTF
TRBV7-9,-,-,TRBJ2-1,TGTGCCAGCAGCTTATCGACTACCTACAATGAGCAGTTCTTC,CASSLSTTYNEQFF
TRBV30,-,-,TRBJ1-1,TGTGCCTGGACGAGCTACACTGAAGCTTTCTTT,CAWTSYTEAFF
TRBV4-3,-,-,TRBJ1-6,TGCGCCAGCAGCCAAGTACGGAATTCACCCCTCCACTTT,CASSQVRNSPLHF
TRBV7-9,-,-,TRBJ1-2,TGTGCCAGCAGCTTAGCGCTGACAGCTAACTATGGCTACACCTTC,CASSLALTANYGYTF